The source of this TCR beta chain is a study of blood T cell repertoires in COVID-19. As for the study in general: There were acute and convalescent COVID-19 samples, and they came from the United States, Italy and Spain.

The study drew participants aged about 18 to 95 years from about two dozen US areas. All recovered Cohort 3 donors got two negative PCRs, got clearance, or saw symptom resolution. V shed 8 bases, J shed 8 bases, and the junction held 7 bases outside the gene matches. This CDR3 region has 14 residues. The V gene's germline CDR1 is MNHEY and CDR2 SVGAGI. Generated by immunoSEQ multiplex PCR, the TCRdb table keeps only in-frame clones and is missing some. Among fewer than 400,000 clones listed, around 85% were seen once. The J gene is TRBJ1-6, the V gene TRBV6-5; 9 nucleotides agree with TRBD1. The sequence was collected from a man aged 25 to 40 who had recovered from COVID-19. Material for sequencing was PBMCs or T cells enriched from blood (not recorded which). The CDR3 loop is CASHRTGVDSPLHF. CDR3 nucleotide sequence: TGTGCCAGCCACCGGACAGGGGTGGATTCACCCCTCCACTTT.